Detailed here is one TCR beta chain. The antigen remains undetermined. The CDR3 is 14 amino acids. CDR1 is KGHSH and CDR2 is LQKENI in the germline V gene. The V end was cut by 5 bases, the J end by 5 bases, with 16 bases between. Primers: 60 Vbeta forward and 13 Jbeta reverse. The table came from immunoSEQ multiplex PCR; TCRdb's copy has only in-frame clones and leaves some out. The data contain 150,000 to 200,000 clones, 55% to 65% of them singletons. This sample was taken from a study of cytomegalovirus exposure and HLA in healthy donors. Overall study: Ancestry clustering placed around four fifths of several hundred genotyped donors in the Caucasian-associated cluster.

General observations from the study: Productive status was seen about 90% or about 30% of the time for most TCR beta V segments in an earlier analysis. Most likely, a cluster of highly shared sequence variants arose as a sequencing artifact.

This chain connects TRBV18 to TRBJ2-7; D is possibly TRBD1 or TRBD2 (5 bases each). Sequencing was performed on PBMCs. The clonotype comes from a man in his forties or fifties in good health and CMV-seronegative. The CDR3 bases are TGTGCCAGCTCATCACGGGAAGGGGCCCACGAGCAGTACTTC. Translated: CASSSREGAHEQYF.